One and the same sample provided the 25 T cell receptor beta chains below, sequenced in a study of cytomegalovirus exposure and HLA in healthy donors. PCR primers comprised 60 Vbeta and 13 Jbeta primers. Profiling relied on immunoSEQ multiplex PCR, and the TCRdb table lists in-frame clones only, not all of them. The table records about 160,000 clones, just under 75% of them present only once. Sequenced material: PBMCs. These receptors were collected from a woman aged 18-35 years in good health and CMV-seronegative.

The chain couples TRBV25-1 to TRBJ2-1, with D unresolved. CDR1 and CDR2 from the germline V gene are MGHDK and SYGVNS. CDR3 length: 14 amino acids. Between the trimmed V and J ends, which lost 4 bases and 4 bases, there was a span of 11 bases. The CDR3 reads CASSGNLIYNEQFF. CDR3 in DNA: TGTGCCAGCAGTGGCAACTTAATATACAATGAGCAGTTCTTC.

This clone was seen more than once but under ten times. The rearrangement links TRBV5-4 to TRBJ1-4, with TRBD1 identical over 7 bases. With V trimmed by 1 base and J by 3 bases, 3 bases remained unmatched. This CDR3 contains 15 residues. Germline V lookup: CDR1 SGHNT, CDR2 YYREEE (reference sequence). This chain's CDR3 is CASSLNTGANEKLFF. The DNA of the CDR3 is TGTGCCAGCAGCTTGAACACAGGGGCTAATGAAAAACTGTTTTTT.

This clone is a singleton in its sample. CDR3 in DNA: TGTGCCAGCAGTGTTGTCGGGGGCTACAATGAGCAGTTCTTC. Its protein product is CASSVVGGYNEQFF. The chain is built from TRBV25-1 and TRBJ2-1; the D gene is possibly TRBD2 (6 bases). The CDR3 has 14 amino acids. CDR1 is MGHDK, CDR2 SYGVNS, per germline. The V and J ends lost 4 bases and 3 bases respectively, with 10 bases between them.

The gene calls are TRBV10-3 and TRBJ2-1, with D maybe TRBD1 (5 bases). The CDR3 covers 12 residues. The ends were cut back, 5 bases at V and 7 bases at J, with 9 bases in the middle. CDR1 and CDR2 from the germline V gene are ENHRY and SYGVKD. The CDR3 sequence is CAISIDRNEQFF. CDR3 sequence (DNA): TGTGCCATCAGTATAGACAGAAATGAGCAGTTCTTC.

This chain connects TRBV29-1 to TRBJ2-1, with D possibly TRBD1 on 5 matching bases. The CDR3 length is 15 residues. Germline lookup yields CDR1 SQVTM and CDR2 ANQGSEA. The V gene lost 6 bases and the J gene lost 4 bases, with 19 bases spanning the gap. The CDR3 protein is CSVLGAHPIYNEQFF. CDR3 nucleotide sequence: TGCAGCGTCTTAGGGGCTCATCCGATTTACAATGAGCAGTTCTTC.

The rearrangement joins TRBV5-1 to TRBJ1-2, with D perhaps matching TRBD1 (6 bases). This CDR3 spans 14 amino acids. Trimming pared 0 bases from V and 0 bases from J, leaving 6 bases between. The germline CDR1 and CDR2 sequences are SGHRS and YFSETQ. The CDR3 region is CASSLGGPNYGYTF. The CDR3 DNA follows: TGCGCCAGCAGCTTGGGGGGGCCTAACTATGGCTACACCTTC.

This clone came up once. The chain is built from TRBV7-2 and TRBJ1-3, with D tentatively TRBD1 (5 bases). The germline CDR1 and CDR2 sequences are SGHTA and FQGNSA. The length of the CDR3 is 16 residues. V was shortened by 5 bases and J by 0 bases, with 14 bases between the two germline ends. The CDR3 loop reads CASSLHRGVSGNTIYF. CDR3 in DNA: TGTGCCAGCAGCCTACATCGGGGGGTCTCTGGAAACACCATATATTTT.

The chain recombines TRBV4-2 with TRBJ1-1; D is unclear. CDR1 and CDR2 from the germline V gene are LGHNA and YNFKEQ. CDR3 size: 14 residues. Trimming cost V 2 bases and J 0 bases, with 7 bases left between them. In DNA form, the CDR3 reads TGTGCCAGCAGCCAACAGCGATTGAACACTGAAGCTTTCTTT. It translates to CASSQQRLNTEAFF.

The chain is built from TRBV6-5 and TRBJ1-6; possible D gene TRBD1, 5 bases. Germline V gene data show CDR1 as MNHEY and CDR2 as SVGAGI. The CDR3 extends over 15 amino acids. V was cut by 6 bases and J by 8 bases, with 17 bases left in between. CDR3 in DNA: TGTGCCAGCAGCCCCCTAGACAGAAACGATTCACCCCTCCACTTT. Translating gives CASSPLDRNDSPLHF.

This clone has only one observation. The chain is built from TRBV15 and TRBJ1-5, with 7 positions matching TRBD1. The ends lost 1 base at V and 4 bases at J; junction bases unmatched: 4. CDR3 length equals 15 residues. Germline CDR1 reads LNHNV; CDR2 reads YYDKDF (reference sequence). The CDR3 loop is CATSRVDRDNQPQHF. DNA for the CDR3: TGTGCCACCAGCAGAGTTGACAGGGATAATCAGCCCCAGCATTTT.

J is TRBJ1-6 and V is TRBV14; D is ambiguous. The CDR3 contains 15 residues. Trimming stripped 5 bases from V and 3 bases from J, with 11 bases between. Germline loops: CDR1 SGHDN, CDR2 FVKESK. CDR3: CASSKPGSYNSPLHF. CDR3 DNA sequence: TGTGCCAGCAGCAAGCCGGGAAGCTATAATTCACCCCTCCACTTT. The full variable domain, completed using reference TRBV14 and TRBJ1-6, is EAGVTQFPSHSVIEKGQTVTLRCDPISGHDNLYWYRRVMGKEIKFLLHFVKESKQDESGMPNNRFLAERTGGTYSTLKVQPAELEDSGVYFCASSKPGSYNSPLHFGNGTRLTVT.

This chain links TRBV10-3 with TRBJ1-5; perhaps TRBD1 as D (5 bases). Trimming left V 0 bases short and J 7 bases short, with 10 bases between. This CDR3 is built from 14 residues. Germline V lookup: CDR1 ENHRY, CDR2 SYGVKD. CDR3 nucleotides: TGTGCCATCAGTGAGTCGGGGGGGGACCAGCCCCAGCATTTT. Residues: CAISESGGDQPQHF.

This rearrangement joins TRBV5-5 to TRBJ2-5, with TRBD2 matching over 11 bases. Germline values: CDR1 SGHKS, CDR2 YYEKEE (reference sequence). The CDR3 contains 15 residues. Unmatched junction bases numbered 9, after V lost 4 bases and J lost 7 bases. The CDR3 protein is CASSALLAGEVTQYF. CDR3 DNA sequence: TGTGCCAGCAGCGCCCTACTAGCGGGAGAGGTGACCCAGTACTTC.

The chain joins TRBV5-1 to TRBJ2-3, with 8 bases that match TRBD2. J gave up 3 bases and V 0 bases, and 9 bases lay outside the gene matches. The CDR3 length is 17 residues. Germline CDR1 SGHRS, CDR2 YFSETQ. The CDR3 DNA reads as TGCGCCAGCAGCTTGGGTAGCGGGGCCCTAAGGACAGATACGCAGTATTTT. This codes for CASSLGSGALRTDTQYF. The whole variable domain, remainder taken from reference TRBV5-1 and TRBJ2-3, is KAGVTQTPRYLIKTRGQQVTLSCSPISGHRSVSWYQQTPGQGLQFLFEYFSETQRNKGNFPGRFSGRQFSNSRSEMNVSTLELGDSALYLCASSLGSGALRTDTQYFGPGTRLTVL.

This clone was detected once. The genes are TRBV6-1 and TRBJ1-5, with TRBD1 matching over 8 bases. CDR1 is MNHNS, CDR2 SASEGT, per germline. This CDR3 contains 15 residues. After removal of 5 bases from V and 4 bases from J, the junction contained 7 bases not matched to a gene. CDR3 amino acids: CASSRGQEVNQPQHF. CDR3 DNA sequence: TGTGCCAGCAGTCGGGGACAGGAGGTAAATCAGCCCCAGCATTTT.

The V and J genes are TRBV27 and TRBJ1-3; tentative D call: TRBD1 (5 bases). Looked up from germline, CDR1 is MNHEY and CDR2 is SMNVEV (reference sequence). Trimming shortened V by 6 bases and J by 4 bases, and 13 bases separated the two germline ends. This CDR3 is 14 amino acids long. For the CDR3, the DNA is TGTGCCAGCAGCCCCCTGGGGGGGGGAAACACCATATATTTT. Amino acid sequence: CASSPLGGGNTIYF.

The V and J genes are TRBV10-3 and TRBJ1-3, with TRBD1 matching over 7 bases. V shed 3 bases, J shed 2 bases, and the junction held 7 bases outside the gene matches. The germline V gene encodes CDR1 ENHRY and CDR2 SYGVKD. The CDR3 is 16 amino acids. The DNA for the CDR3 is TGTGCCATCAGTGATAGACAGGGCTCTACTGGAAACACCATATATTTT. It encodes CAISDRQGSTGNTIYF.

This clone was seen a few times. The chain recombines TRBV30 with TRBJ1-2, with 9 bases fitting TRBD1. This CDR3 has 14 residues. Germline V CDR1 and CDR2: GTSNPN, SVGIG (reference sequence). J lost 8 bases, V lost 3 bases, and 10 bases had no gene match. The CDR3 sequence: CAWRPPDRGNGYTF. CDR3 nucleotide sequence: TGTGCCTGGAGGCCCCCGGACAGGGGAAACGGCTACACCTTC.

The CDR3 coding sequence is TGTGCCAGCAGCTTAGTTCAGAGCGCGGGCGGGCAGTACGTC. This sequence encodes CASSLVQSAGGQYV. The J gene is TRBJ2-7, the V gene TRBV7-8, with D perhaps TRBD2 (5 bases). Per germline, CDR1 SGHVS and CDR2 FQNEAQ. This CDR3 is 14 amino acids long. V was clipped by 1 base and J by 9 bases, with 16 bases between them.

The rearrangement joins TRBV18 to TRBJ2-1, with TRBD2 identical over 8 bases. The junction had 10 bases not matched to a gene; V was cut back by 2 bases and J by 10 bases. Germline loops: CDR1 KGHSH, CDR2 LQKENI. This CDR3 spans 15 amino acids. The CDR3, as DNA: TGTGCCAGCTCACCAATTGACGGGGGGGAAGGGGAGCAGTTCTTC. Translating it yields CASSPIDGGEGEQFF.

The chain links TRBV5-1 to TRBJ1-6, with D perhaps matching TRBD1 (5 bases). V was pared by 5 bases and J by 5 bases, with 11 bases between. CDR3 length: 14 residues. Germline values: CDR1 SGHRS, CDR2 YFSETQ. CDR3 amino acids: CASRIVDNNSPLHF. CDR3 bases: TGCGCCAGCAGGATTGTGGACAATAATTCACCCCTCCACTTT.

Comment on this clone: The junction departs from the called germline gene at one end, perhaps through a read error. CDR3 DNA: TGCGCCAGCAGCCAAGAGCGGGGAAGCACCATATATTTT. It yields the protein CASSQERGSTIYF. This chain uses TRBV4-1 with TRBJ1-3; D remains unclear. The CDR3 sequence is 13 residues long. CDR1 MGHRA and CDR2 YSYEKL come from the germline V gene.

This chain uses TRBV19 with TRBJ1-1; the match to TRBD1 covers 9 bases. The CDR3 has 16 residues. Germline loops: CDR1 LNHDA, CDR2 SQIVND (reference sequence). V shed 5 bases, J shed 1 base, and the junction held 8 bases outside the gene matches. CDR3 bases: TGTGCCAGTAGTTTGGGACAGGGAAGAGGGAACACTGAAGCTTTCTTT. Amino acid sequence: CASSLGQGRGNTEAFF.

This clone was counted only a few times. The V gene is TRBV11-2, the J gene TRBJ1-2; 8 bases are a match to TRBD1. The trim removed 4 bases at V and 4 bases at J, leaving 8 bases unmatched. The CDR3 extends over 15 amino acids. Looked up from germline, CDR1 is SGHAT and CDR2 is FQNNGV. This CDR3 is CASSSYRDRLYGYTF. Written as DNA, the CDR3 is TGTGCCAGCAGCTCGTACCGGGACAGGCTCTATGGCTACACCTTC.

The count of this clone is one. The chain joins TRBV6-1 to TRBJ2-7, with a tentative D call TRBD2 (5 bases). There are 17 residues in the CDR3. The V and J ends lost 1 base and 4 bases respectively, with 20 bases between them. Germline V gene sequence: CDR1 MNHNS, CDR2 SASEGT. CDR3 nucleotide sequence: TGTGCCAGCAGTGAAGAGTGGAGACTACCTAACCCATACGAGCAGTACTTC. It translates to CASSEEWRLPNPYEQYF.